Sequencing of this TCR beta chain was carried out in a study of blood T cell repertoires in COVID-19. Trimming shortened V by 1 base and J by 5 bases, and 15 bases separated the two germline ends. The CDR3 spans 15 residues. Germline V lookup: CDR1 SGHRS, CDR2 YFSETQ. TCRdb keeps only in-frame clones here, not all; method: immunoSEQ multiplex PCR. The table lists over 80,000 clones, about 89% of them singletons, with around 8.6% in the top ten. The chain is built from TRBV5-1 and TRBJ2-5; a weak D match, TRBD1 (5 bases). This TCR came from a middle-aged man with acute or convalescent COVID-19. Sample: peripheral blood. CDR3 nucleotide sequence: TGCGCCAGCAGCTTGTTACAGGTACCCCAGGAGACCCAGTACTTC. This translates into CASSLLQVPQETQYF.